The rows below give T cell receptor beta chains drawn from one sample of a study of shared clonotypes between healthy human individuals. Clones were sequenced by immunoSEQ multiplex PCR, and TCRdb holds only the in-frame ones, with some missing. The sample consists of approximately 2,000,000 clones, 85% to 95% of them appearing once. The sequenced sample consisted of naive CD4+ T cells from PBMCs. The origin of the receptors is a man aged 18 to 30 in good health. Some clones in this sample may be carry-over from other donors' samples. Each CDR3 is given with its conserved first and last residue. D genes are given only for firm matches. The size of a clone is reported for some rows only, either as once, few or many, or as a class for expanded clones.

j_gene,abundance,v_gene,len,d_gene,CDR3nt,CDR3aa
TRBJ1-2,NA,TRBV5-1,14,TRBD1,TGCGCCAGCACCTTGGGGACAGGGGATTATGGCTACACCTTC,CASTLGTGDYGYTF
TRBJ2-7,NA,TRBV2,12,NA,TGTGCCAGCAGTCTTGGCTTTTACGAGCAGTACTTC,CASSLGFYEQYF
TRBJ2-3,NA,TRBV4-1,15,NA,TGCGCCAGCAGCCAAGCTTGGGCACCCCCAGATACGCAGTATTTT,CASSQAWAPPDTQYF
TRBJ1-3,NA,TRBV5-6,14,NA,TGTGCCAGCAGCACTGGGGGCGCGGGAAACACCATATATTTT,CASSTGGAGNTIYF
TRBJ2-1,NA,TRBV9,16,TRBD2,TGTGCCAGCAGCGTATCCCCGGGACTAGCGGGTAATGAGCAGTTCTTC,CASSVSPGLAGNEQFF
TRBJ2-1,NA,TRBV5-1,15,NA,TGCGCCAGCAGCTTGGAGGGGCCATCCTACAATGAGCAGTTCTTC,CASSLEGPSYNEQFF
TRBJ1-1,NA,TRBV4-1,14,NA,TGCGCCAGCAGCCACGCAGGGGACCCCACTGAAGCTTTCTTT,CASSHAGDPTEAFF
TRBJ2-7,NA,TRBV7-9,13,NA,TGTGCCAGCAGCCCGTTCAACGCCTACGAGCAGTACTTC,CASSPFNAYEQYF
TRBJ1-5,once,TRBV5-1,14,NA,TGCGCCAGCAGCGTGGGGACACTAGGTCAGCCCCAGCATTTT,CASSVGTLGQPQHF
TRBJ2-1,NA,TRBV28,16,NA,TGTGCCAGCAGATCGGGCGGAGGGGCGCCCTACAATGAGCAGTTCTTC,CASRSGGGAPYNEQFF
TRBJ2-7,NA,TRBV30,11,NA,TGTGCCTGGAGTCTCAGCTACGAGCAGTACTTC,CAWSLSYEQYF
TRBJ2-6,NA,TRBV7-9,18,NA,TGTGCCAGCAGCCTCACGGACAGAAAGTTGACTGGGGCCAACGTCCTGACTTTC,CASSLTDRKLTGANVLTF
TRBJ2-7,NA,TRBV7-9,14,TRBD1,TGTGCCAGCAGCTATCACGGACAGGCCTACGAGCAGTACTTC,CASSYHGQAYEQYF
TRBJ2-2,NA,TRBV7-3,17,TRBD2,TGTGCCAGCAGCTTTCCAATCGGGACTAGTGACACCGGGGAGCTGTTTTTT,CASSFPIGTSDTGELFF
TRBJ1-5,NA,TRBV28,15,NA,TGTGCCAGCAGTACCTCTTCTTCGGGCAATCAGCCCCAGCATTTT,CASSTSSSGNQPQHF
TRBJ2-2,few,TRBV25-1,18,TRBD2,TGTGCCAGCAGTGAATACCCCGGTAGCGGGATGAACACCGGGGAGCTGTTTTTT,CASSEYPGSGMNTGELFF
TRBJ2-1,NA,TRBV28,13,NA,TGTGCCAGCAGTCCCGGCCAGGGGAATGAGCAGTTCTTC,CASSPGQGNEQFF
TRBJ1-2,NA,TRBV28,13,NA,TGTGCCAGCAGTTTCCCCAGGGGCTATGGCTACACCTTC,CASSFPRGYGYTF
TRBJ2-2,NA,TRBV5-1,17,TRBD2,TGCGCCAGCAGCTTGGTCCTAGCGGGGACGAACACCGGGGAGCTGTTTTTT,CASSLVLAGTNTGELFF
TRBJ1-1,NA,TRBV6-5,13,TRBD1,TGTGCCAGCAGACTGACAGGGGGTACTGAAGCTTTCTTT,CASRLTGGTEAFF
TRBJ2-7,NA,TRBV28,17,NA,TGTGCCAGCAGTACCCCGGGTCGGAATCCCTCGGGCTACGAGCAGTACTTC,CASSTPGRNPSGYEQYF
TRBJ1-2,once,TRBV6-5,14,NA,TGTGCCAGCAGTTACGGTCCGGGGGGCTATGGCTACACCTTC,CASSYGPGGYGYTF
TRBJ1-4,NA,TRBV5-1,14,NA,TGCGCCAGCAGCTTGAGCGGCGGACCCGAAAAACTGTTTTTT,CASSLSGGPEKLFF
TRBJ1-1,few,TRBV5-1,14,TRBD1,TGCGCCAGCAGCCCGGGACAGGGGGACACTGAAGCTTTCTTT,CASSPGQGDTEAFF
TRBJ2-5,NA,TRBV15,14,TRBD2,TGTGCCACCAGCTCACGCCCGGGAGGGGAGACCCAGTACTTC,CATSSRPGGETQYF
TRBJ2-7,NA,TRBV2,13,NA,TGTGCCAGCAGTGAAGAAGTAGGCTACGAGCAGTACTTC,CASSEEVGYEQYF
TRBJ2-2,NA,TRBV5-4,15,TRBD2,TGTGCCAGCAGCTTGGTATCTAGCGGGACCGGGGAGCTGTTTTTT,CASSLVSSGTGELFF
TRBJ2-1,NA,TRBV7-9,16,TRBD1,TGTGCCAGCAGCCAATCGTCAGGGGGCCTTCACAATGAGCAGTTCTTC,CASSQSSGGLHNEQFF
TRBJ2-1,NA,TRBV28,14,NA,TGTGCCAGCAGTTGGCAGGGCCCCTACAATGAGCAGTTCTTC,CASSWQGPYNEQFF